The 28 T cell receptor beta chains reported below all come from one sample, sequenced in a study of control samples from healthy donors and cancer patients. Sequenced by immunoSEQ multiplex PCR; TCRdb stores in-frame clones only, minus some. The sample has tens of thousands of clones; about nine tenths are singletons. What was sequenced was PBMCs. The receptors were gathered from a woman aged 50 to 60 with colorectal cancer.

The rearrangement joins TRBV28 to TRBJ1-1; TRBD1 matches 8 bases. This CDR3 contains 16 residues. Trimming cost V 6 bases and J 4 bases; bases outside gene matches: 13. The germline V gene has CDR1 MDHEN and CDR2 SYDVKM. The CDR3 DNA follows: TGTGCCAGCAGCGACCCGGGACAGGTGTGGGGCACTGAAGCTTTCTTT. Translation: CASSDPGQVWGTEAFF.

The rearrangement uses TRBV10-3 and TRBJ1-6; maybe TRBD1 (5 bases). The CDR3 extends over 17 amino acids. V shed 0 bases and J shed 5 bases, with 14 bases lying between them. Germline CDR1 reads ENHRY; CDR2 reads SYGVKD. The CDR3 nucleotides are TGTGCCATCAGTGAGTCCCCAGGGTCAGAAAATAATTCACCCCTCCACTTT. As protein: CAISESPGSENNSPLHF.

The chain couples TRBV7-8 to TRBJ2-3; 8 bases map to TRBD1. Germline V lookup: CDR1 SGHVS, CDR2 FQNEAQ. CDR3 size: 17 residues. Trimming removed 1 base from V and 3 bases from J; junction bases left unmatched: 9. In nucleotides, the CDR3 is TGTGCCAGCAGCTTAGGCTATGGGGACAGGAGGACAGATACGCAGTATTTT. As protein: CASSLGYGDRRTDTQYF.

This clone was seen a handful of times. This sequence joins TRBV19 and TRBJ2-3; possibly TRBD1 for D (5 bases). Trimming stripped 3 bases from V and 1 base from J, with 8 bases between. Per the germline V gene, CDR1 is LNHDA and CDR2 is SQIVND (reference sequence). The CDR3 totals 14 residues. The CDR3 protein is CASSISGRTDTQYF. Here the CDR3 DNA reads TGTGCCAGTAGTATCTCAGGGCGCACAGATACGCAGTATTTT.

V and J are TRBV18 and TRBJ2-5; D is uncertain. Looked up from germline, CDR1 is KGHSH and CDR2 is LQKENI. Trimming pared 5 bases from V and 5 bases from J, leaving 15 bases between. The CDR3 runs to 14 residues. This CDR3 is CASSSLVQGETQYF. The CDR3 DNA reads TGTGCCAGCTCATCACTTGTTCAAGGGGAGACCCAGTACTTC.

The chain combines TRBV6-1 with TRBJ2-7; D is unresolved. V dropped 2 bases and J dropped 3 bases, with 5 bases sitting between them. The CDR3 totals 12 residues. The germline CDR1 and CDR2 sequences are MNHNS and SASEGT. CDR3 protein: CASSERGYEQYV. In DNA form, the CDR3 reads TGTGCCAGCAGTGAACGTGGCTACGAGCAGTACGTC.

This clone was seen only a few times. The chain couples TRBV6-1 to TRBJ1-2; 7 bases agree with TRBD1. Per germline, CDR1 MNHNS and CDR2 SASEGT. V was pared by 3 bases and J by 6 bases, with 10 bases of the junction left unmatched. CDR3 size: 15 residues. The CDR3 loop reads CASSETGFLINGYTF. CDR3 in DNA: TGTGCCAGCAGTGAGACAGGGTTCTTAATAAATGGCTACACCTTC.

The chain links TRBV3-1 (or the pseudogene TRBV3-2) to TRBJ2-1; D is undetermined. Germline V gives CDR1 LGHDT, CDR2 YNNKEL (reference sequence). The CDR3 has 13 amino acids. The V gene lost 2 bases and the J gene lost 7 bases, with 9 bases spanning the gap. The CDR3 coding sequence is TGTGCCAGCAGCCAACAATATGCGAATGAGCAGTTCTTC. It encodes CASSQQYANEQFF.

The genes are TRBV3-1 (or the pseudogene TRBV3-2) and TRBJ2-1; no clear D gene. Germline V CDR1 and CDR2: LGHDT, YNNKEL (reference sequence). V lost 1 base, J lost 0 bases, and 7 bases lay in between. The CDR3 covers 15 residues. The CDR3 loop is CASSQGGNSYNEQFF. The DNA of the CDR3 is TGTGCCAGCAGCCAAGGGGGAAACTCCTACAATGAGCAGTTCTTC.

The rearrangement links TRBV7-8 to TRBJ1-1, with 7 bases identical to TRBD1. Per the germline V gene, CDR1 is SGHVS and CDR2 is FQNEAQ. The CDR3 is 16 residues long. V shed 5 bases, J shed 3 bases, and the junction held 12 bases outside the gene matches. For the CDR3, the DNA is TGTGCCAGCAGCCCCCGAGCCTTGGGACAGCACACTGAAGCTTTCTTT. It specifies CASSPRALGQHTEAFF. Drawing the rest from reference TRBV7-8 and TRBJ1-1, the complete variable domain is GAGVSQSPRYKVAKRGQDVALRCDPISGHVSLFWYQQALGQGPEFLTYFQNEAQLDKSGLPSDRFFAERPEGSVSTLKIQRTQQEDSAVYLCASSPRALGQHTEAFFGQGTRLTVV.

This chain joins TRBV10-2 and TRBJ2-5, with D uncertain. Trimming stripped 4 bases from V and 3 bases from J, with 12 bases between. The CDR3 runs 14 residues. CDR1 WSHSY and CDR2 SAAADI come from the germline V gene. CDR3 loop: CASSGSSIKETQYF. CDR3 DNA: TGCGCCAGCAGTGGGAGTTCTATAAAAGAGACCCAGTACTTC.

The chain couples TRBV7-3 to TRBJ1-6; 9 nucleotides match TRBD1. The CDR3 sequence is 14 residues long. Germline CDR1 and CDR2: SGHTA and FQGTGA. V trimming: 6 bases; J trimming: 6 bases; junction bases outside the gene matches: 3. CDR3 sequence (DNA): TGTGCCAGCAGACTGGACAGGGGTAATTCACCCCTCCACTTT. Protein sequence: CASRLDRGNSPLHF.

This chain joins TRBV28 and TRBJ1-2; tentatively, D is TRBD1 (5 bases). V was trimmed by 3 bases and J by 8 bases, leaving 13 bases between them. The CDR3 consists of 13 residues. Germline CDR1 MDHEN, CDR2 SYDVKM. The CDR3 loop reads CASSLTRQPGYTF. The CDR3 DNA is TGTGCCAGCAGTTTGACGAGACAGCCGGGCTACACCTTC.

V is TRBV12-5 and J is TRBJ2-7; D tentatively fits TRBD1 or TRBD2 (5 bases each). V was shortened by 0 bases and J by 3 bases, with 15 bases between the two germline ends. This CDR3 comprises 16 residues. Germline CDR1 LGHNT, CDR2 FRNRAP. CDR3: CASGLVLYRGVYEQYV. CDR3 nucleotide sequence: TGTGCTAGTGGTTTGGTACTCTACCGAGGGGTCTACGAGCAGTACGTC.

The CDR3 DNA sequence: TGCGCCAGCAGCCCCGGATTGGGGTCCCCGAGCTCCTACAATGAGCAGTTCTTC. Translated: CASSPGLGSPSSYNEQFF. The rearrangement joins TRBV5-1 to TRBJ2-1, with no clear D. With 4 bases removed from V and 0 bases from J, the gap between germline ends came to 20 bases. CDR1 is SGHRS and CDR2 is YFSETQ in the germline V gene. The CDR3 contains 18 residues.

This chain joins TRBV19 and TRBJ2-5, with 8 positions matching TRBD2. The CDR3 spans 16 residues. Germline CDR1 reads LNHDA; CDR2 reads SQIVND (reference sequence). Trimming removed 3 bases from V and 1 base from J; junction bases left unmatched: 7. In nucleotides, the CDR3 is TGTGCCAGTAGTATTCTTTCCGGGACTAGCCAAGAGACCCAGTACTTC. Translating it yields CASSILSGTSQETQYF.

The J gene is TRBJ2-7, the V gene TRBV6-2 or TRBV6-3; a possible D gene is TRBD1 (6 bases). Trimming shortened V by 5 bases and J by 1 base, and 9 bases separated the two germline ends. The CDR3 sequence is 13 residues long. CDR1 MNHEY and CDR2 SVGEGT come from the germline V gene. Here the CDR3 reads CASSDRISYEQYV. CDR3 bases: TGTGCCAGCAGTGACAGGATTTCCTACGAGCAGTACGTC.

This chain connects TRBV10-3 to TRBJ1-1; TRBD1 agrees at 7 bases. The CDR3 runs to 14 residues. With 0 bases clipped from V and 7 bases from J, the junction kept 5 bases outside the gene matches. Germline values: CDR1 ENHRY, CDR2 SYGVKD. The CDR3 is CAISESGQVNEAFF. For the CDR3, the DNA is TGTGCCATCAGTGAGTCCGGACAGGTCAATGAAGCTTTCTTT.

This sequence joins TRBV28 and TRBJ1-2; D unclear. Trimming pared 1 base from V and 8 bases from J, leaving 14 bases between. Germline CDR1 is MDHEN and CDR2 is SYDVKM. The CDR3 runs 14 residues. The CDR3 spells CASSLSEGLLGYTF. For the CDR3, the DNA is TGTGCCAGCAGTTTATCGGAGGGTCTCCTGGGCTACACCTTC.

The gene calls are TRBV15 and TRBJ1-2; TRBD1 is a possible D gene (6 bases). The CDR3 is 16 residues long. Trimming cost V 2 bases and J 8 bases, with 21 bases left between them. Germline CDR1 LNHNV, CDR2 YYDKDF (reference sequence). CDR3 amino acids: CATSRSGGRGSQGYTF. In DNA form, the CDR3 reads TGTGCCACCAGCAGATCCGGGGGCAGGGGTTCGCAGGGCTACACCTTC.

The rearrangement joins TRBV5-1 to TRBJ1-2, with D possibly being TRBD1 (5 bases). The CDR3 is 13 residues long. Trimming pared 0 bases from V and 8 bases from J, leaving 11 bases between. The germline V gene encodes CDR1 SGHRS and CDR2 YFSETQ. CDR3 sequence: CASSLEQVHGYTF. For the CDR3, the DNA is TGCGCCAGCAGCTTGGAACAGGTTCACGGCTACACCTTC.

This rearrangement joins TRBV28 to TRBJ2-4, with D tentatively TRBD1 (6 bases). Germline CDR1 and CDR2: MDHEN and SYDVKM. V was trimmed by 1 base and J by 1 base, leaving 11 bases between them. The CDR3 is made up of 16 amino acids. The CDR3 region is CASSLSGVGAKNIQYF. CDR3 DNA sequence: TGTGCCAGCAGTTTATCAGGGGTTGGGGCCAAAAACATTCAGTACTTC.

The V and J genes are TRBV28 and TRBJ1-2; unclear D gene. Germline V gene lookup returns CDR1 MDHEN and CDR2 SYDVKM. The CDR3 sequence is 14 residues long. The germline V and J ends were trimmed by 5 bases and 4 bases, with 14 bases remaining between them. Written as DNA, the CDR3 is TGTGCCAGCAGTGCCGAAGGGCGACGCTATGGCTACACCTTC. Its protein product is CASSAEGRRYGYTF.

V and J are TRBV6-5 and TRBJ1-6, with D tentatively TRBD1 (5 bases). This CDR3 is 16 amino acids long. CDR1 is MNHEY and CDR2 is SVGAGI in the germline V gene. The V gene lost 0 bases and the J gene lost 10 bases, with 16 bases spanning the gap. CDR3 protein: CASSYSGRTGGSPLHF. The DNA for the CDR3 is TGTGCCAGCAGTTACTCGGGCAGGACGGGGGGATCACCCCTCCACTTT.

This clone has only one observation. CDR3 nucleotides: TGCGCCAGCAGCCGGGACAGAAGCTCCTACAATGAGCAGTTCTTC. It translates to CASSRDRSSYNEQFF. V usage is TRBV5-1 and J usage is TRBJ2-1, with 7 bases fitting TRBD1. Germline trimming cut 4 bases from V and 0 bases from J; bases unmatched to any gene: 4. This CDR3 region has 15 residues. Germline CDR1 and CDR2: SGHRS and YFSETQ.

The genes are TRBV7-9 and TRBJ1-2, with D possibly being TRBD1 (5 bases). The germline CDR1 and CDR2 sequences are SEHNR and FQNEAQ (reference sequence). CDR3 length equals 14 residues. V lost 2 bases and J lost 6, with 13 bases in between. CDR3 in DNA: TGTGCCAGCAGCTTATCGGGGGATCTGAATGGCTACACCTTC. Translated, it gives CASSLSGDLNGYTF.

The J gene is TRBJ1-1, the V gene TRBV24-1, with TRBD1 matching over 8 bases. V lost 2 bases and J lost 1; bases outside the gene matches: 2. The CDR3 has 15 amino acids. CDR1 and CDR2 from the germline V gene are KGHDR and SFDVKD. CDR3 amino acids: CATSDSGTGNTEAFF. Here the CDR3 DNA reads TGTGCCACCAGTGATTCCGGGACAGGGAACACTGAAGCTTTCTTT.

This rearrangement joins TRBV7-2 to TRBJ2-5; possibly TRBD1 for D (5 bases). Between the trimmed V and J ends, which lost 3 bases and 3 bases, there was a span of 11 bases. The CDR3 extends over 14 amino acids. Germline CDR1 and CDR2: SGHTA and FQGNSA. CDR3 amino acids: CASSFSQTEETQYF. The CDR3 coding sequence is TGTGCCAGCAGCTTCTCCCAGACAGAAGAGACCCAGTACTTC.